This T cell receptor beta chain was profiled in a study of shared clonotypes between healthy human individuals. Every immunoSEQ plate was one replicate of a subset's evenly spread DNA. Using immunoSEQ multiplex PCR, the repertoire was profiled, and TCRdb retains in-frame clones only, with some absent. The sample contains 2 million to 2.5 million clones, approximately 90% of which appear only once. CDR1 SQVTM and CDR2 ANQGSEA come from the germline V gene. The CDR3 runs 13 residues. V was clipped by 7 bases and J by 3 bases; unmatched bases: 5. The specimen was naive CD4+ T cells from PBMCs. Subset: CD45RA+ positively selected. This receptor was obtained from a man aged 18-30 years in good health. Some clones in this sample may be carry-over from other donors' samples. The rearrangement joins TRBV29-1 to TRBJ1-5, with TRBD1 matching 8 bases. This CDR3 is CSASGGLNQPQHF. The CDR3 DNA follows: TGCAGCGCCTCAGGGGGCCTCAATCAGCCCCAGCATTTT.